One and the same sample provided the 22 T cell receptor beta chains below, sequenced in a study of cytomegalovirus exposure and HLA in healthy donors. Assay: immunoSEQ multiplex PCR; the TCRdb copy retains only in-frame clones and omits some. The sample yields 200,000 to 250,000 clones, approximately 88% seen once. Sequences were obtained from PBMCs. The receptors shown here come from a woman between 25 and 40 years old in good health and CMV-seropositive.

The chain has TRBV30 and TRBJ1-1, with a weak D call TRBD1 (6 bases). Germline V gives CDR1 GTSNPN, CDR2 SVGIG (reference sequence). The CDR3 consists of 14 residues. V lost 3 bases and J lost 4, with 15 bases in between. DNA of the CDR3: TGTGCCTGGAGCGGGACACCCGGGGGCACTGAAGCTTTCTTT. It encodes CAWSGTPGGTEAFF.

CDR3 sequence: CSVEVLPSGRAGYEQYF. CDR3 coding DNA: TGCAGCGTTGAAGTACTCCCTAGCGGGAGGGCCGGGTACGAGCAGTACTTC. The V gene is TRBV29-1, the J gene TRBJ2-7, with 12 positions matching TRBD2. Unmatched junction bases numbered 11, after V lost 1 base and J lost 4 bases. CDR3 length equals 17 residues. The germline V gene encodes CDR1 SQVTM and CDR2 ANQGSEA.

This clone was counted a single time. J is TRBJ2-2 and V is TRBV30; D unclear. CDR3 length: 10 residues. The germline V and J ends were trimmed by 5 bases and 5 bases, with 3 bases remaining between them. Germline CDR1 reads GTSNPN; CDR2 reads SVGIG (reference sequence). The CDR3 region has the DNA TGTGCCTGGGGAACCGGGGAGCTGTTTTTT. Protein product: CAWGTGELFF. The full variable domain, in which reference TRBV30 and TRBJ2-2 provide the parts outside the CDR3, is SQTIHQWPATLVQPVGSPLSLECTVEGTSNPNLYWYRQAAGRGLQLLFYSVGIGQISSEVPQNLSASRPQDRQFILSSKKLLLSDSGFYLCAWGTGELFFGEGSRLTVL.

This sequence joins TRBV6-5 and TRBJ1-2, with TRBD1 as a possible D gene (5 bases). The CDR3 has 13 amino acids. Germline V gene lookup returns CDR1 MNHEY and CDR2 SVGAGI. The V gene lost 4 bases and the J gene lost 4 bases, with 10 bases spanning the gap. CDR3 bases: TGTGCCAGCAGTTCTCCAGGGACCTATGGCTACACCTTC. This translates into CASSSPGTYGYTF.

This clone was recorded only once. The rearrangement uses TRBV6-5 and TRBJ1-2; 8 bases agree with TRBD1. J lost 8 bases, V lost 1 base, and 12 bases had no gene match. In germline, CDR1 is MNHEY, CDR2 SVGAGI. This CDR3 has 16 amino acids. The CDR3 region is CASSYYPGQAYKGYTF. CDR3 sequence (DNA): TGTGCCAGCAGTTACTACCCGGGACAGGCGTACAAAGGCTACACCTTC.

Details on this clone: The sample contains more than one DNA sequence encoding this CDR3. This chain uses TRBV5-1 with TRBJ2-1, with 12 positions matching TRBD2. V gave up 3 bases and J gave up 4 bases; unmatched junction bases: 2. Per the germline V gene, CDR1 is SGHRS and CDR2 is YFSETQ. The CDR3 totals 15 residues. The CDR3 loop reads CASSSGTSGYNEQFF. The DNA for the CDR3 is TGCGCCAGCAGCTCCGGGACTAGCGGGTACAATGAGCAGTTCTTC.

This chain uses TRBV7-2 with TRBJ2-7; TRBD1 matches at 7 bases. The CDR3 covers 16 residues. Germline CDR1 is SGHTA and CDR2 is FQGNSA. V lost 1 base, J lost 3 bases, and 9 bases stayed unmatched. CDR3 sequence reads: CASSLVSGTAVYEQYF. DNA for the CDR3: TGTGCCAGCAGCTTAGTCTCCGGGACAGCTGTCTACGAGCAGTACTTC. Full variable domain (outside the CDR3, taken from reference TRBV7-2 and TRBJ2-7): GAGVSQSPSNKVTEKGKDVELRCDPISGHTALYWYRQSLGQGLEFLIYFQGNSAPDKSGLPSDRFSAERTGGSVSTLTIQRTQQEDSAVYLCASSLVSGTAVYEQYFGPGTRLTVT.

This clone was observed a handful of times. This chain joins TRBV18 and TRBJ1-4; D is ambiguous. There are 11 residues in the CDR3. Germline lookup yields CDR1 KGHSH and CDR2 LQKENI. Trimming removed 2 bases from V and 8 bases from J, with 3 bases in between. In DNA, the CDR3 is TGTGCCAGCTCACCAGGCGAAAAACTGTTTTTT. Its translation is CASSPGEKLFF.

The V call is TRBV2, the J call TRBJ2-7; 8 positions agree with TRBD1. Germline V CDR1 and CDR2: SNHLY, FYNNEI. The V segment lost 5 bases and the J segment 5 bases; nucleotides outside the gene matches: 17. The CDR3 contains 17 residues. CDR3 DNA: TGTGCCAGCAGTTATCTAGGACAGGGCCACAATGTCCACGAGCAGTACTTC. Protein product: CASSYLGQGHNVHEQYF.

This chain connects TRBV12-5 to TRBJ2-5; D is undetermined. V lost 11 bases, J lost 1 base, and 11 bases lay in between. The CDR3 runs 12 residues. Germline CDR1 is LGHNT and CDR2 is FRNRAP. This chain's CDR3 is CAVGSFQETQYF. In DNA form, the CDR3 reads TGTGCTGTAGGCAGCTTCCAAGAGACCCAGTACTTC.

Here the CDR3 DNA reads TGTGCCAGCAGCTTAGGACAGGGGAACTGGGAGCAGTACTTC. It yields the protein CASSLGQGNWEQYF. This sequence joins TRBV5-6 and TRBJ2-7; 9 bases fit TRBD1. Germline CDR1 SGHDT, CDR2 YYEEEE. With 2 bases clipped from V and 7 bases from J, the junction kept 7 bases outside the gene matches. The CDR3 is 14 residues long.

This clone was picked up one time. The chain couples TRBV25-1 to TRBJ2-3; D may match TRBD1 or TRBD2 (5 bases each). This CDR3 spans 14 amino acids. Germline CDR1 reads MGHDK; CDR2 reads SYGVNS. Trimming removed 6 bases at V and 2 bases at J, with 12 bases between. The CDR3 DNA reads as TGTGCCAGCAGCCCCGGGACCTACACAGATACGCAGTATTTT. Encoded protein: CASSPGTYTDTQYF.

This clone has just one count. CDR3 bases: TGTGCCAGCAGTCTTACTTGGCTCCCTGGGACTGAAGCTTTCTTT. Amino acids: CASSLTWLPGTEAFF. J is TRBJ1-1 and V is TRBV27; D ambiguous. Germline assignment: CDR1 MNHEY and CDR2 SMNVEV (reference sequence). CDR3 length equals 15 residues. Trimming shortened V by 5 bases and J by 5 bases, and 18 bases separated the two germline ends.

The rearrangement uses TRBV7-9 and TRBJ2-7, with no clear D. The V gene lost 5 bases and the J gene lost 3 bases, with 8 bases spanning the gap. Per the germline V gene, CDR1 is SEHNR and CDR2 is FQNEAQ (reference sequence). CDR3 length: 12 amino acids. The CDR3 reads CASSKALYEQYF. CDR3 coding DNA: TGTGCCAGCAGCAAGGCCCTCTACGAGCAGTACTTC.

This clone was observed a few times. V and J are TRBV5-1 and TRBJ2-7; TRBD1 agrees at 8 bases. Germline lookup yields CDR1 SGHRS and CDR2 YFSETQ. Trimming took 4 bases from V and 6 from J; bases not matched to a gene: 6. The CDR3 contains 13 residues. This CDR3 reads CASSRQGLAEQYF. As DNA, the CDR3 is TGCGCCAGCAGCCGACAGGGGCTGGCCGAGCAGTACTTC.

This chain joins TRBV5-1 and TRBJ2-3, with a weak D call TRBD1 (6 bases). V dropped 4 bases and J dropped 6 bases, with 9 bases sitting between them. CDR1 SGHRS and CDR2 YFSETQ come from the germline V gene. There are 12 residues in the CDR3. CDR3 sequence: CASSNDRDTQYF. CDR3 nucleotides: TGCGCCAGCAGCAACGACAGGGATACGCAGTATTTT.

DNA of the CDR3: TGTGCCAGCAGTTTCGATAGAGCGGGACCCTACGAGCAGTACTTC. Its protein is CASSFDRAGPYEQYF. The gene calls are TRBV27 and TRBJ2-7; 7 nucleotides agree with TRBD2. CDR3 length equals 15 residues. CDR1 is MNHEY, CDR2 SMNVEV, per germline (reference sequence). Trimming took 3 bases from V and 2 from J; bases not matched to a gene: 7.

This chain links TRBV6-5 with TRBJ2-5; perhaps TRBD1 as D (5 bases). CDR3 length: 16 amino acids. V shed 0 bases and J shed 5 bases, with 16 bases lying between them. CDR1 and CDR2 from the germline V gene are MNHEY and SVGAGI. The CDR3 reads CASSYSRRQGIETQYF. CDR3 nucleotide sequence: TGTGCCAGCAGTTACTCACGGCGGCAGGGAATCGAGACCCAGTACTTC.

V gene TRBV27 combines with J gene TRBJ2-3; 11 bases are shared with TRBD2. Germline lookup yields CDR1 MNHEY and CDR2 SMNVEV (reference sequence). The V and J ends lost 3 bases and 1 base, in that order; junction bases with no gene match: 15. The CDR3 is 20 residues long. The DNA of the CDR3 is TGTGCCAGCAGTTTGCGACTAGCGGGAACCCCGCCGAGCGGCACAGATACGCAGTATTTT. Encoded protein: CASSLRLAGTPPSGTDTQYF.

The rearrangement links TRBV2 to TRBJ1-2, with D perhaps TRBD1 (5 bases). V was pared by 5 bases and J by 4 bases, with 11 bases between. CDR1 SNHLY and CDR2 FYNNEI come from the germline V gene. This CDR3 spans 13 amino acids. The CDR3 loop is CASSRDGAYGYTF. The DNA for the CDR3 is TGTGCCAGCAGTCGGGACGGTGCCTATGGCTACACCTTC.

This CDR3 is CASSPSYLREGPDTQYF. The DNA for the CDR3 is TGTGCCAGCAGCCCCTCTTATTTGCGGGAGGGCCCAGATACGCAGTATTTT. This rearrangement joins TRBV11-1 to TRBJ2-3, with TRBD2 matching 9 bases. V gave up 5 bases and J gave up 4 bases; unmatched junction bases: 13. This CDR3 comprises 17 residues. Germline-derived CDR1 and CDR2 are SGHAT and FQDESV (reference sequence).

CDR3 coding DNA: TGTGCCAGCAGTCTAAAACCCGGGACTAGCGTCTACGAGCAGTACTTC. It yields the protein CASSLKPGTSVYEQYF. The chain joins TRBV27 to TRBJ2-7; TRBD2 aligns across 10 bases. The ends lost 5 bases at V and 3 bases at J; junction bases unmatched: 10. Germline V lookup: CDR1 MNHEY, CDR2 SMNVEV (reference sequence). The CDR3 runs to 16 residues.